This is a list of T cell receptor beta chains from one sample in a study of somatic mutations in cytotoxic T cells in rheumatoid arthritis. Sequenced by immunoSEQ multiplex PCR; TCRdb stores in-frame clones only, minus some. The sample yields some 16,000 clones, more than 70% seen once. The specimen sequenced was CD8+ T cells sorted from blood. These receptors were taken from an adult with rheumatoid arthritis. Each CDR3 is given with its conserved first and last residue.

J,V,CDR3
TRBJ1-1,TRBV7-2,CASSLGVGSQNTEAFF
TRBJ1-1,TRBV6-4,CASSDSFEGAAFF
TRBJ2-1,TRBV7-3,CASSPKPASGVSYNEQFF
TRBJ1-4,TRBV10-3,CAISETGQAWGNEKLFF
TRBJ1-1,TRBV25-1,CASMGGTNTEAFF
TRBJ2-7,TRBV9,CASSETGSSLYEQYF
TRBJ1-6,TRBV6-1,CASSEAAWGTGSPLHF
TRBJ2-2,TRBV7-9,CASSLRQGEDTGELFF
TRBJ1-1,TRBV6-6,CASSYLEGTQGEAFF
TRBJ2-5,TRBV28,CASRVQGQETQYF
TRBJ2-3,TRBV6-5,CASQGASSTDTQYF
TRBJ2-7,TRBV14,CASSQDTRDYEQYF
TRBJ2-5,TRBV6-5,CASSSGHSPYQETQYF
TRBJ2-7,TRBV18,CASSPGASYEQYF
TRBJ2-1,TRBV11-2,CASSLFATYNEQFF
TRBJ1-2,TRBV19,CASSIDVRAGAYGYTF
TRBJ1-6,TRBV19,CASSIAGSSYNSPLHF
TRBJ1-2,TRBV9,CASSSGTATQGGYTF
TRBJ2-7,TRBV27,CASSVGAGTIYEQYF
TRBJ1-5,TRBV5-4,CASSLSGAGQPQHF
TRBJ2-7,TRBV4-2,CASSHQGQDYEQYF
TRBJ2-7,TRBV5-6,CASSFNPQGFSEQYF
TRBJ2-1,TRBV4-1,CASSLSGGGYNEQFF
TRBJ2-5,TRBV10-2,CASRNSGGAVETQYF
TRBJ2-1,TRBV11-2,CASSISSGGRPNEQFF
TRBJ1-5,TRBV7-9,CASSLGQNSNQPQHF
TRBJ1-5,TRBV27,CASSPQQGGQPQHF
TRBJ1-1,TRBV5-1,CASSPPTGNKVEAFF
TRBJ1-1,TRBV9,CASSPRDGVNTEAFF
TRBJ2-7,TRBV13,CASSLRTRASYEQYF
TRBJ1-1,TRBV7-2,CASSVGGTEAFF
TRBJ1-1,TRBV4-1,CASSPLDGQGANTEAFF
TRBJ2-2,TRBV29-1,CSVEAGANTGELFF
TRBJ2-3,TRBV10-1,CASRGTGRDTQYF
TRBJ2-1,TRBV15,CATSRDATSGGLPTYNEQFF